Listed below are T cell receptor beta chains from one sample, sequenced in a study of identifying expanded T cells in peripheral blood. Sequenced by immunoSEQ multiplex PCR; TCRdb stores in-frame clones only, minus some. Of over 100,000 clones listed, roughly 88% are singletons. Sequencing was done on a sample of blood. Receptors originate from a person aged 18 to 75 in good health. Each CDR3 is given with its conserved first and last residue. A D gene is named only where the DNA matches it firmly. Clone size is shown for a subset of rows, as once, few, many or a class of expanded clone.

v_call	clone_size	d_call	j_call	cdr3_aa	cdr3_nt
TRBV21-1	-	-	TRBJ2-7	CASKVGEENSYEQYF	TGTGCCAGCAAGGTGGGGGAGGAAAACTCCTACGAGCAGTACTTC
TRBV10-3	-	-	TRBJ1-5	CAIRDQGNQPQHF	TGTGCCATCAGGGACCAGGGGAATCAGCCCCAGCATTTT
TRBV20-1	-	-	TRBJ2-7	CSASEGNEQYF	TGCAGTGCTAGTGAGGGTAACGAGCAGTACTTC
TRBV4-2	-	-	TRBJ2-2	CASSQARGANTGELFF	TGTGCCAGCAGCCAAGCGCGCGGGGCGAACACCGGGGAGCTGTTTTTT
TRBV5-1	-	-	TRBJ1-1	CASSLSQLNTEAFF	TGCGCCAGCAGCTTGAGTCAGCTGAACACTGAAGCTTTCTTT
TRBV7-3	once	-	TRBJ2-3	CASSQARVSTDTQYF	TGTGCCAGCAGCCAAGCCAGGGTTAGCACAGATACGCAGTATTTT
TRBV7-9	-	-	TRBJ1-1	CASSLAGREDTEAFF	TGTGCCAGCAGCTTAGCGGGCAGGGAGGACACTGAAGCTTTCTTT
TRBV28	-	-	TRBJ2-5	CASFHPPWTQYF	TGTGCCAGTTTCCACCCCCCGTGGACCCAGTACTTC
TRBV7-2	-	TRBD2	TRBJ2-7	CASSPTSLHSNEQYF	TGTGCCAGCAGCCCGACTAGCCTCCACTCGAACGAGCAGTACTTC
TRBV10-1	-	TRBD2	TRBJ2-1	CASSAGRVSEQFF	TGCGCCAGCAGTGCCGGGAGGGTATCTGAGCAGTTCTTC
TRBV25-1	-	-	TRBJ2-1	CASSGQTFYNEQFF	TGTGCCAGCAGTGGACAGACTTTCTACAATGAGCAGTTCTTC
TRBV10-3	-	-	TRBJ2-1	CAISEGLLNEQFF	TGTGCCATCAGTGAAGGACTATTGAATGAGCAGTTCTTC
TRBV7-2	-	-	TRBJ2-7	CASSATGNSYEQYF	TGTGCCAGCAGCGCCACAGGTAACTCCTACGAGCAGTACTTC
TRBV6-6	few	-	TRBJ2-7	CASSTSQLYEQYF	TGTGCCAGCAGTACATCCCAGCTATACGAGCAGTACTTC